These 22 T cell receptor beta chains came from one sample sequenced in a study of shared clonotypes between healthy human individuals. Profiling relied on immunoSEQ multiplex PCR, and the TCRdb table lists in-frame clones only, not all of them. The profile shows 2,100,000 or so clones, around 95% of them singletons. Sample: naive CD4+ T cells sorted from blood. Subset here: CD45RA+ positively selected. Source of these receptors: a man between 18 and 35 years old in good health.

V gene TRBV10-3 combines with J gene TRBJ1-5; TRBD1 might be the D (5 bases). Germline-derived CDR1 and CDR2 are ENHRY and SYGVKD. This CDR3 spans 17 amino acids. V lost 0 bases and J lost 6, with 18 bases in between. CDR3: CAISESGDFWVGQPQHF. The CDR3 coding sequence is TGTGCCATCAGTGAGTCGGGGGACTTTTGGGTGGGTCAGCCCCAGCATTTT.

The chain employs TRBV4-3 and TRBJ1-4; TRBD1 might be the D (5 bases). From germline, CDR1 is LGHNA and CDR2 YSLEER. This CDR3 is 16 amino acids long. The V and J ends lost 0 bases and 6 bases respectively, with 14 bases between them. In nucleotides, the CDR3 is TGCGCCAGCAGCCAAGATCGGGGGTCGAAGGATGAAAAACTGTTTTTT. Translation: CASSQDRGSKDEKLFF.

The genes are TRBV5-4 and TRBJ1-3; D unresolved. This CDR3 spans 13 amino acids. Trimming left V 5 bases short and J 0 bases short, with 6 bases between. CDR1 is SGHNT and CDR2 is YYREEE in the germline V gene (reference sequence). The DNA for the CDR3 is TGTGCCAGCAGTGATATCTCTGGAAACACCATATATTTT. Translation: CASSDISGNTIYF.

Worth noting for this clone: A junction end diverges from the germline sequence, so it may reflect a read error. V usage is TRBV7-7 and J usage is TRBJ2-2; D unclear. The CDR3 is 15 amino acids. Germline V gene lookup returns CDR1 SSHAT and CDR2 FNYEAQ (reference sequence). CDR3 in DNA: TGTGCTAGCAGCTTAGGCTTAGGAACTACCGGGGAGCTGTTTTTT. This sequence encodes CASSLGLGTTGELFF.

J is TRBJ2-3 and V is TRBV30; the D call may be TRBD1 or TRBD2 (5 bases each). The CDR3 is 14 amino acids. Germline V lookup: CDR1 GTSNPN, CDR2 SVGIG (reference sequence). V lost 3 bases and J 2 bases, leaving 12 bases between the germline ends. CDR3 in amino acids: CAWRFGTNTDTQYF. CDR3 sequence (DNA): TGTGCCTGGAGGTTCGGGACCAACACAGATACGCAGTATTTT. Filled out from reference TRBV30 and TRBJ2-3, the complete variable domain reads SQTIHQWPATLVQPVGSPLSLECTVEGTSNPNLYWYRQAAGRGLQLLFYSVGIGQISSEVPQNLSASRPQDRQFILSSKKLLLSDSGFYLCAWRFGTNTDTQYFGPGTRLTVL.

This clone was recorded once. The chain couples TRBV30 to TRBJ2-3; D unresolved. Germline V lookup: CDR1 GTSNPN, CDR2 SVGIG (reference sequence). V lost 3 bases and J lost 2, with 6 bases in between. The CDR3 length is 12 residues. CDR3 loop: CAWRAATDTQYF. The CDR3, as DNA: TGTGCCTGGAGGGCCGCCACAGATACGCAGTATTTT.

This clone was observed a single time. The J gene is TRBJ2-5, the V gene TRBV7-9, with a possible D match to TRBD2 (6 bases). Trimming removed 1 base from V and 10 bases from J, with 7 bases in between. Germline V CDR1 and CDR2: SEHNR, FQNEAQ (reference sequence). The CDR3 runs 11 residues. The CDR3 is CASSLEEGQYF. CDR3 nucleotide sequence: TGTGCCAGCAGCTTAGAGGAGGGCCAGTACTTC.

This chain joins TRBV18 and TRBJ1-4, with TRBD1 identical over 8 bases. Germline assignment: CDR1 KGHSH and CDR2 LQKENI. V lost 2 bases to trimming and J lost 7 bases; unmatched junction nucleotides: 9. This CDR3 is 16 amino acids long. The CDR3 region is CASSPNRQGASEKLFF. The CDR3 bases are TGTGCCAGCTCACCAAACCGGCAGGGGGCGAGTGAAAAACTGTTTTTT.

The CDR3 DNA follows: TGTGCCTGGAGTGGCTTTATAGAGCAGTACTTC. Its translation: CAWSGFIEQYF. This chain links TRBV30 with TRBJ2-5, with unresolved D. The germline gives CDR1 GTSNPN, CDR2 SVGIG (reference sequence). Trimming left V 1 base short and J 11 bases short, with 11 bases between. The CDR3 consists of 11 residues.

The rearrangement links TRBV28 to TRBJ2-7; D is perhaps TRBD2 (6 bases). V dropped 6 bases and J dropped 3 bases, with 18 bases sitting between them. The CDR3 covers 15 residues. Germline CDR1 is MDHEN and CDR2 is SYDVKM. The CDR3, as DNA: TGTGCCAGCAGCGCCCCCGGGACTCACGACTACGAGCAGTACTTC. Translation: CASSAPGTHDYEQYF. The full variable domain, its missing parts supplied by reference TRBV28 and TRBJ2-7, is DVKVTQSSRYLVKRTGEKVFLECVQDMDHENMFWYRQDPGLGLRLIYFSYDVKMKEKGDIPEGYSVSREKKERFSLILESASTNQTSMYLCASSAPGTHDYEQYFGPGTRLTVT.

The J gene is TRBJ2-3, the V gene TRBV5-1; 9 bases fit TRBD2. The V gene's germline CDR1 is SGHRS and CDR2 YFSETQ. J lost 4 bases, V lost 5 bases, and 5 bases had no gene match. This CDR3 region has 14 residues. CDR3 DNA: TGCGCCAGCAGATTTAGCGGGGGCGCAGATACGCAGTATTTT. Residues: CASRFSGGADTQYF.

This chain links TRBV6-6 with TRBJ2-5, with 13 bases matching TRBD2. Looked up from germline, CDR1 is MNHNY and CDR2 is SVGAGI (reference sequence). V trimming: 5 bases; J trimming: 5 bases; junction bases outside the gene matches: 5. The CDR3 loop spans 15 amino acids. CDR3 amino acids: CASSRTSGGAETQYF. DNA for the CDR3: TGTGCCAGCAGTCGGACTAGCGGGGGTGCTGAGACCCAGTACTTC.

CDR3 protein: CASKMTGATNYGYTF. CDR3 coding DNA: TGTGCCAGCAAGATGACAGGGGCTACGAACTATGGCTACACCTTC. The chain combines TRBV6-1 with TRBJ1-2; 8 positions match TRBD1. This CDR3 contains 15 residues. V was clipped by 7 bases and J by 2 bases; unmatched bases: 9. Germline V CDR1 and CDR2: MNHNS, SASEGT.

V usage is TRBV4-2 and J usage is TRBJ2-5; D is perhaps TRBD2 (5 bases). Per germline, CDR1 LGHNA and CDR2 YNFKEQ. The germline V and J ends were trimmed by 1 base and 5 bases, with 23 bases remaining between them. The length of the CDR3 is 18 residues. The CDR3 region has the DNA TGTGCCAGCAGCCAAGGATCGTCGGCGGGCGCGCAGGCGGAGACCCAGTACTTC. This translates into CASSQGSSAGAQAETQYF.

The chain combines TRBV5-1 with TRBJ2-2, with 7 bases aligning to TRBD1. CDR3 length: 17 amino acids. V trimming: 0 bases; J trimming: 5 bases; junction bases outside the gene matches: 10. CDR1 and CDR2 (germline): SGHRS, YFSETQ. The CDR3 reads CASSLALTGLGTGELFF. The CDR3 DNA sequence: TGCGCCAGCAGCTTGGCCTTGACAGGGCTGGGTACCGGGGAGCTGTTTTTT.

This clone was seen only once. One end of the junction fails to match germline, which may point to a read error. In the same sample, other DNA sequences code for this CDR3. The genes are TRBV30 and TRBJ2-7; 10 nucleotides agree with TRBD1. CDR1 GTSNPN and CDR2 SVGIG come from the germline V gene (reference sequence). This CDR3 spans 16 amino acids. Written as DNA, the CDR3 is TGCGCCTGGAGCCTGAACCGGGACAGGGGCTCCTACGAGCAGTACTTC. Translating it yields CAWSLNRDRGSYEQYF.

This chain links TRBV6-5 with TRBJ1-1; the match to TRBD1 covers 8 bases. Per the germline V gene, CDR1 is MNHEY and CDR2 is SVGAGI. The V segment lost 4 bases and the J segment 2 bases; nucleotides outside the gene matches: 3. The CDR3 is 14 amino acids. CDR3 nucleotides: TGTGCCAGCAGTTTGGACAGGGCCAACACTGAAGCTTTCTTT. Protein product: CASSLDRANTEAFF.

J is TRBJ2-7 and V is TRBV18; possible D gene TRBD2, 6 bases. Germline V gene data show CDR1 as KGHSH and CDR2 as LQKENI. Trimming shortened V by 3 bases and J by 6 bases, and 12 bases separated the two germline ends. The CDR3 sequence is 13 residues long. CDR3 sequence reads: CASSPVEGTEQYF. Written as DNA, the CDR3 is TGTGCCAGCTCACCCGTGGAGGGAACCGAGCAGTACTTC. Full variable domain (remainder filled in from reference TRBV18 and TRBJ2-7): NAGVMQNPRHLVRRRGQEARLRCSPMKGHSHVYWYRQLPEEGLKFMVYLQKENIIDESGMPKERFSAEFPKEGPSILRIQQVVRGDSAAYFCASSPVEGTEQYFGPGTRLTVT.

For this clone: The identical CDR3 is also encoded by other nucleotide sequences in the sample. The chain employs TRBV5-1 and TRBJ1-6; weak D call: TRBD1 (5 bases). This CDR3 has 13 amino acids. Trimming stripped 0 bases from V and 9 bases from J, with 7 bases between. Germline V gives CDR1 SGHRS, CDR2 YFSETQ. CDR3 in DNA: TGCGCCAGCAGCTTGGCAGGGCTTTCACCCCTCCACTTT. Encoded protein: CASSLAGLSPLHF.

This clone was counted between two and nine times. The chain links TRBV23-1 to TRBJ2-7; D assignment may be TRBD1 or TRBD2 (6 bases each). TRBV23-1 belongs to the ORF category, with a function that is uncertain. This CDR3 has 14 residues. The germline V and J ends were trimmed by 7 bases and 6 bases, with 19 bases remaining between them. The CDR3 region is CASIKDDRRGEQYF. The CDR3 DNA is TGCGCCAGCATTAAGGACGACAGGCGGGGCGAGCAGTACTTC.

The chain uses TRBV6-1 and TRBJ2-1; TRBD2 matches at 12 bases. The germline V gene encodes CDR1 MNHNS and CDR2 SASEGT. With 5 bases clipped from V and 6 bases from J, the junction kept 5 bases outside the gene matches. This CDR3 has 15 amino acids. CDR3 bases: TGTGCCAGCAGTTCTAGCGGGGGGGCCCTCAATGAGCAGTTCTTC. Protein: CASSSSGGALNEQFF.

Details on this clone: Different DNA sequences within this sample yield the same CDR3. V and J are TRBV30 and TRBJ2-1, with D unresolved. Germline lookup yields CDR1 GTSNPN and CDR2 SVGIG (reference sequence). This CDR3 has 13 residues. With 3 bases removed from V and 1 base from J, the gap between germline ends came to 7 bases. This CDR3 is CAWSGVSYNEQFF. CDR3 DNA sequence: TGTGCCTGGAGCGGAGTGTCCTACAATGAGCAGTTCTTC.